This T cell receptor beta chain was documented in a study of graft-versus-host responses after intestinal transplantation. Study-wide points: Detection of GvH clones occurred in recipient marrow, and some had their first appearance in ileum or blood.

This clone was found a few times. As yet, its antigen is unknown. Assay: immunoSEQ multiplex PCR; the TCRdb copy retains only in-frame clones and omits some. This table holds 45,000 to 65,000 clones, 90% to 95% found once. The CDR3 has 12 amino acids. CDR1 LNHDA and CDR2 SQIVND come from the germline V gene (reference sequence). J lost 2 bases, V lost 10 bases, and 2 bases had no gene match. The genes are TRBV19 and TRBJ1-3; 7 positions agree with TRBD1. Sequenced material: unstimulated CD4+ T cells sorted from spleen or lymph node cells, taken before transplant. The clonotype comes from a human donor who was the organ donor for an intestinal transplant. CDR3 loop: CATGTAGNTIYF. For the CDR3, the DNA is TGTGCCACCGGGACAGCTGGAAACACCATATATTTT. Looking up the rest from reference TRBV19 and TRBJ1-3 gives the full variable domain: DGGITQSPKYLFRKEGQNVTLSCEQNLNHDAMYWYRQDPGQGLRLIYYSQIVNDFQKGDIAEGYSVSREKKESFPLTVTSAQKNPTAFYLCATGTAGNTIYFGEGSWLTVV.